This T cell receptor (beta chain) was sequenced during a study of OX40 agonist ivuxolimab in advanced cancers. The timepoints at which blood was sampled were baseline, cycle 4 day 1, and cycle 7 day 1. This CDR3 spans 14 amino acids. Germline values: CDR1 MRHNA, CDR2 SNTAGT. V was pared by 0 bases and J by 4 bases, with 7 bases between. Study conclusions and caveats: Expansion of clones was among the lowest in partial responders at 0.1-3.0 mg/kg. Antigen targets of the expanded peripheral T cells went undetermined.

Profiling relied on immunoSEQ multiplex PCR, and the TCRdb table lists in-frame clones only, not all of them. The sample contains about 76,000 clones, about 88% of which appear only once. In the case of this clone: The target antigen is unknown.

This receptor was identified in an adult with an advanced solid tumor such as melanoma, head and neck, liver or kidney cancer. Sequencing was performed on CD4+ or CD8+ T cells sorted from blood, taken in a trial of the OX40 agonist ivuxolimab. The rearrangement links TRBV6-4 to TRBJ1-5, with D possibly matching TRBD1 (6 bases). The CDR3 DNA reads TGTGCCAGCAGTGACTCAGGGGGAAATCAGCCCCAGCATTTT. Translating it yields CASSDSGGNQPQHF.